These T cell receptor beta chains were read from a single sample in a study of Ad26.COV2.S vaccination and SARS-CoV-2 variants. Sequencing was performed with immunoSEQ multiplex PCR; in TCRdb, only in-frame clones are kept and a portion is missing. The repertoire has some 350,000 clones, 70% to 90% of them found once; the top ten carry less than 4%. The source material was peripheral blood, sampled in a trial of Ad26.COV2.S vaccine versus placebo. The receptor source for this set is a person between 18 and 65 years old who received the Ad26.COV2.S COVID-19 vaccine or a placebo. Both conserved end residues are part of each CDR3. D genes are given only for firm matches. Size is stated for part of the rows, as once, few or many counts, or as a class when the clone is expanded.

d_gene	abundance	v_gene	j_gene	CDR3nt	CDR3aa
NA	NA	TRBV15	TRBJ2-3	TGTGCCACCAGCAGAGTCCCGTTCACAGATACGCAGTATTTT	CATSRVPFTDTQYF
NA	NA	TRBV19	TRBJ2-1	TGTGCCAGTAACCCCGTTGGGGGGGCTCTAGGCTATGAGCAGTTCTTC	CASNPVGGALGYEQFF
NA	once	TRBV7-9	TRBJ2-1	TGTGCCAGCAGCCCGGGGGACAGCTCCTACAATGAGCAGTTCTTC	CASSPGDSSYNEQFF
TRBD2	NA	TRBV5-1	TRBJ2-1	TGCGCCAGCAGCTTGGGGGGACTAGCTGCGTACAATGAGCAGTTCTTC	CASSLGGLAAYNEQFF
NA	NA	TRBV6-5	TRBJ1-2	TGTGCCAGCAGTTGGGATCCCGGATTAGTTGGCTACACCTTC	CASSWDPGLVGYTF
NA	NA	TRBV27	TRBJ1-1	TGTGCCAGCAGTCCCTGGGGACTTCGGGGCACTGAAGCTTTCTTT	CASSPWGLRGTEAFF
NA	NA	TRBV4-3	TRBJ1-2	TGCGCCAGCAGCCAAGATAGGAATCGGGGCGGGGGTGGCTACACCTTC	CASSQDRNRGGGGYTF
TRBD1	NA	TRBV5-1	TRBJ1-3	TGCGCCAGCAGCTTGGAACGGACAGGAAGCTTTAACACCATATATTTT	CASSLERTGSFNTIYF
TRBD1	NA	TRBV5-5	TRBJ2-5	TGTGCCAGCAGCTTGCCCGGGACAGGACAAGAGACCCAGTACTTC	CASSLPGTGQETQYF
NA	NA	TRBV7-9	TRBJ1-4	TGTGCCAGCAGCTTGGGGGACGGTGAAAAACTGTTTTTT	CASSLGDGEKLFF
TRBD2	NA	TRBV6-2/TRBV6-3	TRBJ2-7	TGTGCCAGCAGTTACTCGACGCCGGGGGGGGACGAGCAGTACTTC	CASSYSTPGGDEQYF
NA	once	TRBV12-2	TRBJ2-4	TGTGCAAGTCGCTTCTCCGGGTCGGGAAACATTCAGTACTTC	CASRFSGSGNIQYF
TRBD2	few	TRBV7-9	TRBJ2-3	TGTGCCAGCAGCCCGGGACAGCCACGGACTAGCGGGGCACCGGATACGCAGTATTTT	CASSPGQPRTSGAPDTQYF
NA	NA	TRBV3-1/TRBV3-2	TRBJ1-1	TGTGCCAGCAGCCAAGCTTCTGGGGTAGTTGAAGCTTTCTTT	CASSQASGVVEAFF
NA	once	TRBV10-3	TRBJ2-4	TGTGCCAGCAACGAAGGCCCAGGGACCAAAAACATTCAGTACTTC	CASNEGPGTKNIQYF
NA	NA	TRBV18	TRBJ2-1	TGTGCCAGCTCACCGCGTCCGGGGGACAATGAGCAGTTCTTC	CASSPRPGDNEQFF
NA	NA	TRBV28	TRBJ2-5	TGTGCCAGCAGGCGCAGGGAACGCGGGGTAGAGACCCAGTACTTC	CASRRRERGVETQYF
TRBD2	NA	TRBV6-4	TRBJ2-3	TGTGCCAGCAGTGACTCCTCGGCGGGGGGGACAGATACGCAGTATTTT	CASSDSSAGGTDTQYF
TRBD1	NA	TRBV7-9	TRBJ1-4	TGTGCCAGCAGCCCGACAGGGAAAGCAACTAATGAAAAACTGTTTTTT	CASSPTGKATNEKLFF
NA	NA	TRBV10-1	TRBJ2-1	TGCGCCAGCAGTGAGTCATCGAGTGGGCAGTTCTTC	CASSESSSGQFF
NA	NA	TRBV6-6	TRBJ2-3	TGTGCCAGCAGTTATCTACTTTCGGGGGATACGCAGTATTTT	CASSYLLSGDTQYF
NA	NA	TRBV6-4	TRBJ1-1	TGTGCCAGCAGTGACTCTTCGGAATTTCTGAACACTGAAGCTTTCTTT	CASSDSSEFLNTEAFF
TRBD2	NA	TRBV10-3	TRBJ2-5	TGTGCCATCAGTGATCGGGCGGGAGGTTTCGGGGAGACCCAGTACTTC	CAISDRAGGFGETQYF
TRBD1	NA	TRBV11-2	TRBJ2-5	TGTGCCAGCAGCTCAGGGACAGGGAGCCGAGAGACCCAGTACTTC	CASSSGTGSRETQYF
TRBD1	once	TRBV29-1	TRBJ2-7	TGCAGCGTTGCCCGACAGGGGGCAGCCGTGGGTGAGCAGTACTTC	CSVARQGAAVGEQYF
NA	NA	TRBV6-5	TRBJ1-1	TGTGCCAGCGTGGTACAGGGATTCGGTGAAGCTTTCTTT	CASVVQGFGEAFF
NA	NA	TRBV7-2	TRBJ2-3	TGTGCCAGCAGCTTAGGCGCGGGGGCCCGGTTTGATACGCAGTATTTT	CASSLGAGARFDTQYF
TRBD1	NA	TRBV15	TRBJ2-2	TGTGCCACCAGCAGAGACCCGGGACAGGTAACCGGGGAGCTGTTTTTT	CATSRDPGQVTGELFF
NA	NA	TRBV6-2/TRBV6-3	TRBJ2-7	TGTGCCAGCAGTTACTTAACCACTTATGGGGACGAGCAGTACTTC	CASSYLTTYGDEQYF
NA	NA	TRBV30	TRBJ2-1	TGTGCCTGGAGAGTAGCAGGGGAGCAGTTCTTC	CAWRVAGEQFF
NA	few	TRBV28	TRBJ1-6	TGTGCCAGCAGTCCCCACCCCAGGGGCGGGGTTGGTCCCCTCCACTTT	CASSPHPRGGVGPLHF
NA	NA	TRBV3-1/TRBV3-2	TRBJ1-6	TGTGCCAGCAGCCAAGTACGGGGGGCTACGGGTTCACCCCTCCACTTT	CASSQVRGATGSPLHF
NA	once	TRBV7-2	TRBJ1-5	TGTGCCAGCAGCTTCTTGGGTCAGCCCCAGCATTTT	CASSFLGQPQHF
TRBD1	NA	TRBV5-4	TRBJ2-5	TGTGCCAGCAGCTTGGCTGGGACAGGGTTTTTGCAGACCCAGTACTTC	CASSLAGTGFLQTQYF
TRBD1	few	TRBV30	TRBJ1-4	TGTGCCTGGACCCCCCAGGGGGTTACGGACGAAAAACTGTTTTTT	CAWTPQGVTDEKLFF
TRBD2	NA	TRBV28	TRBJ2-7	TGTGCCACCAGAGGGGCGGGAGCCTACGAGCAGTACTTC	CATRGAGAYEQYF
NA	NA	TRBV4-3	TRBJ2-3	TGCGCCAGCAGCCAAGTCAGAGGCACAGATACGCAGTATTTT	CASSQVRGTDTQYF
NA	NA	TRBV4-1	TRBJ2-3	TGCGCCAGCAGCCTGGAAATGTGGGCTAGCGGCACAGATACGCAGTATTTT	CASSLEMWASGTDTQYF
TRBD1	NA	TRBV7-9	TRBJ1-2	TGTGCCACCGACAGGGCTAACTATGGCTACACCTTC	CATDRANYGYTF
NA	NA	TRBV2	TRBJ1-3	TGTGCCAGCAGTGAAGGGCTTGGAAACACCATATATTTT	CASSEGLGNTIYF
NA	NA	TRBV6-2/TRBV6-3	TRBJ2-3	TGTGCCAGCAGTTACGTCTGGGGTCCGACAGATACGCAGTATTTT	CASSYVWGPTDTQYF
TRBD1	NA	TRBV7-9	TRBJ1-1	TGTGCCAGCAGCTCCACGGCTAGACAGGGATGGAACACTGAAGCTTTCTTT	CASSSTARQGWNTEAFF
NA	NA	TRBV3-1/TRBV3-2	TRBJ2-4	TGTGCCAGCAGCCAAAAACCAGTCCCCGGGGCACTAGCCAAAAACATTCAGTACTTC	CASSQKPVPGALAKNIQYF
TRBD2	NA	TRBV4-2	TRBJ2-1	TGTGCCAGCAGCCATGGGGGGAGCGGGATATGGATCTTC	CASSHGGSGIWIF
NA	NA	TRBV28	TRBJ2-1	TGTGCCAGCAGGGCACGGGAGACCCACAATGAGCAGTTCTTC	CASRARETHNEQFF
NA	NA	TRBV6-1	TRBJ2-7	TGTGCCAGCAGTGAAGAGGGGGAGCAGTACTTC	CASSEEGEQYF
TRBD1	NA	TRBV9	TRBJ2-7	TGTGCCAGCAGCGCCCCCCCGACAGGGGGCGAGCAGTACTTC	CASSAPPTGGEQYF
TRBD2	NA	TRBV9	TRBJ2-1	TGTGCCAGCAGCGTATCCCGACTAGCTTCGGACAATGAGCAGTTCTTC	CASSVSRLASDNEQFF
NA	NA	TRBV20-1	TRBJ2-3	TGCAGTGCTAGTTATGGAGAGGGGGCAGATACGCAGTATTTT	CSASYGEGADTQYF
NA	few	TRBV6-5	TRBJ2-7	TGTGCCAGCAGTTACACCGGGGCCGGCTCCTACGAGCAGTACTTC	CASSYTGAGSYEQYF
NA	NA	TRBV30	TRBJ2-7	TGTGCCTGGAGTGTAACGGGATTCGACGAGCAGTACTTC	CAWSVTGFDEQYF
NA	NA	TRBV5-4	TRBJ2-3	TGTGCCAGCAGCTTCGCGGGGCCTGATACGCAGTATTTT	CASSFAGPDTQYF
TRBD2	NA	TRBV7-2	TRBJ2-1	TGTGCCAGCAGCTTAGAAGTCCTAGCGGGTCACAATGAGCAGTTCTTC	CASSLEVLAGHNEQFF